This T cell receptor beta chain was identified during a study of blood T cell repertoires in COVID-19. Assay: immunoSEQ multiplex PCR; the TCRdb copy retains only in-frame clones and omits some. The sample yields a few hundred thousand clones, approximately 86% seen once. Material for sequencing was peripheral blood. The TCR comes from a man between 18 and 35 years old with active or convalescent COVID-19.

The CDR3 protein is CASSMAGNNEQFF. The CDR3 DNA reads as TGTGCCAGCAGCATGGCGGGGAACAATGAGCAGTTCTTC. The J gene is TRBJ2-1, the V gene TRBV27; tentatively, D is TRBD2 (6 bases). Trimming removed 6 bases from V and 5 bases from J, with 11 bases in between. Germline V gene lookup returns CDR1 MNHEY and CDR2 SMNVEV (reference sequence). The CDR3 has 13 amino acids.